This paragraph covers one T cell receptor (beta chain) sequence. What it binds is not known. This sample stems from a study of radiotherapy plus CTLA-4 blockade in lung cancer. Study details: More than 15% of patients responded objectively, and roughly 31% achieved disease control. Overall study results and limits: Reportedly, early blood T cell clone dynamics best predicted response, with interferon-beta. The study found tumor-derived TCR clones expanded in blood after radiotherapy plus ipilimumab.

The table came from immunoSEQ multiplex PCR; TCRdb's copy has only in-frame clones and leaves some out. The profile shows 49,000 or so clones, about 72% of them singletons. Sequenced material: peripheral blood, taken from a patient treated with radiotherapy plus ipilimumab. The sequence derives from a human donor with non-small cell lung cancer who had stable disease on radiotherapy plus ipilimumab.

The CDR3 here is CASSLGGLGGTEAFF. CDR3 nucleotides: TGTGCCAGCAGTTTAGGGGGGCTTGGGGGAACTGAAGCTTTCTTT. The chain has TRBV28 and TRBJ1-1; D may be TRBD1 (6 bases). CDR1 is MDHEN, CDR2 SYDVKM, per germline. Trimming stripped 2 bases from V and 5 bases from J, with 15 bases between. This CDR3 comprises 15 residues.